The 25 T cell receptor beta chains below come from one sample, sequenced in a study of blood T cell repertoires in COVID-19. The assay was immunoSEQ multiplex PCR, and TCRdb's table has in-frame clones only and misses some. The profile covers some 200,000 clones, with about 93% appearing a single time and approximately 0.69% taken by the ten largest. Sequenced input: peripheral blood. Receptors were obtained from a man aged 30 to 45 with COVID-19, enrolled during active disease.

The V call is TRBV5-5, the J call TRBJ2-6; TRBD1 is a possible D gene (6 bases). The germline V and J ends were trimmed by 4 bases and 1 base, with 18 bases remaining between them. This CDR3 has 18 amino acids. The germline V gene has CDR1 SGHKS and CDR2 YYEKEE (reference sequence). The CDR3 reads CASSGRYRALSGANVLTF. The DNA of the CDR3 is TGTGCCAGCAGCGGCCGGTACAGGGCCCTTTCTGGGGCCAACGTCCTGACTTTC.

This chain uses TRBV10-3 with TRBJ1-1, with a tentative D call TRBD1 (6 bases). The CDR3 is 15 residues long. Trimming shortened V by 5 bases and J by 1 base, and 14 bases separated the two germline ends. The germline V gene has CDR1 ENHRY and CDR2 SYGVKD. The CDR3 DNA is TGTGCCATCAGTCAGGGGTTTGTGGGGAACACTGAAGCTTTCTTT. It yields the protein CAISQGFVGNTEAFF.

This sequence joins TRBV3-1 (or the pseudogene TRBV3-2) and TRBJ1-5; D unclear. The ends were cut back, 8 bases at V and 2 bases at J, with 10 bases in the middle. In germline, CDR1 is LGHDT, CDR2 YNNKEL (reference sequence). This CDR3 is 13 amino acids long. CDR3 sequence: CASGTVGNQPQHF. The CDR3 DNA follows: TGTGCCAGCGGCACAGTCGGCAATCAGCCCCAGCATTTT.

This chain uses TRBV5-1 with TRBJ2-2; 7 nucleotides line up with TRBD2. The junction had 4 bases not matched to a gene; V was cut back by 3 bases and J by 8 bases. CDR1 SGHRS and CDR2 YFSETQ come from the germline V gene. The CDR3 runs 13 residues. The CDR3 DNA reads TGCGCCAGCAGCTCAGCGGGGCAAGGGGAGCTGTTTTTT. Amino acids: CASSSAGQGELFF.

CDR3 nucleotides: TGTGCCAGCAGCAAAGTCTATCGGGGCTCTGGAAACACCATATATTTT. Its translation is CASSKVYRGSGNTIYF. The chain uses TRBV21-1 and TRBJ1-3. TRBV21-1 is described as a pseudogene. The CDR3 totals 16 residues.

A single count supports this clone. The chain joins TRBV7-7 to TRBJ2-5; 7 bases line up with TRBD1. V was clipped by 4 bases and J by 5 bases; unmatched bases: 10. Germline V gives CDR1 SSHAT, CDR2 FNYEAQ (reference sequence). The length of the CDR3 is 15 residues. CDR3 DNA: TGTGCCAGCAGCTCGCACCCGACAGGGACCGAGACCCAGTACTTC. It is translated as CASSSHPTGTETQYF.

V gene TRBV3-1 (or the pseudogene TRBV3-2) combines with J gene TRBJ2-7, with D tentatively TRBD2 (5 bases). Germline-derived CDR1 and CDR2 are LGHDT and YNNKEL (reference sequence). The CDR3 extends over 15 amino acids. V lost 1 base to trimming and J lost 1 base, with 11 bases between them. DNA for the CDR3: TGTGCCAGCAGCCAAGGGGAGCCCTATTCCTACGAGCAGTACTTC. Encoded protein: CASSQGEPYSYEQYF.

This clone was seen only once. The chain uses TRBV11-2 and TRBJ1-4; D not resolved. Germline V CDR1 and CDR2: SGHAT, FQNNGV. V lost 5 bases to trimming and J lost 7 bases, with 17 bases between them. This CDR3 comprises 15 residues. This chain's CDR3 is CASSRGPSTSEKLFF. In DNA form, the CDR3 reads TGTGCCAGCAGCCGAGGTCCCTCAACAAGTGAAAAACTGTTTTTT.

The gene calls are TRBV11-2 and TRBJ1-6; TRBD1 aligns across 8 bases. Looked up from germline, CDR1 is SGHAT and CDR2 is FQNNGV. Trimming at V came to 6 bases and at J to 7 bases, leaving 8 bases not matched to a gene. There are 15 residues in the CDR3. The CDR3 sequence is CASSTGGISNSPLHF. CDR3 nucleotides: TGTGCCAGCAGTACAGGGGGGATCTCCAATTCACCCCTCCACTTT.

The CDR3 protein is CASSRQAPPNEQFF. DNA of the CDR3: TGTGCCAGCAGTAGACAGGCCCCCCCCAATGAGCAGTTCTTC. The rearrangement joins TRBV6-5 to TRBJ2-1; D perhaps matches TRBD1 (6 bases). Trimming shortened V by 5 bases and J by 6 bases, and 14 bases separated the two germline ends. The CDR3 contains 14 residues. CDR1 is MNHEY and CDR2 is SVGAGI in the germline V gene.

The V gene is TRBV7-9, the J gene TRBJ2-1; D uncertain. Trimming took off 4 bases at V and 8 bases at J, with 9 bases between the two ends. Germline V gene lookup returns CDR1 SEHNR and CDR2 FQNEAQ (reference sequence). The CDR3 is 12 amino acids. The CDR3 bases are TGTGCCAGCAGCTCCATAGCCCATGAGCAGTTCTTC. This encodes CASSSIAHEQFF. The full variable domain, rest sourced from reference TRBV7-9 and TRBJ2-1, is DTGVSQNPRHKITKRGQNVTFRCDPISEHNRLYWYRQTLGQGPEFLTYFQNEAQLEKSRLLSDRFSAERPKGSFSTLEIQRTEQGDSAMYLCASSSIAHEQFFGPGTRLTVL.

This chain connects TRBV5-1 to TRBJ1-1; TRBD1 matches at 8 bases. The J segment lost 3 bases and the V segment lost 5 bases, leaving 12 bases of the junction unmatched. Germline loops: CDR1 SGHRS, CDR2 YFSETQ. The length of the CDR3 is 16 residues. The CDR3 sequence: CASRRDRGVGYTEAFF. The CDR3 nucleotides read TGCGCCAGCAGACGCGACAGGGGTGTCGGGTACACTGAAGCTTTCTTT.

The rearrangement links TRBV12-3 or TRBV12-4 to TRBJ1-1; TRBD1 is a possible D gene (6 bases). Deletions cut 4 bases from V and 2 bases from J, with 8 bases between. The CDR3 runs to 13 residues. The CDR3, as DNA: TGTGCCAGCAGTTACAGGGTAAACACTGAAGCTTTCTTT. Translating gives CASSYRVNTEAFF.

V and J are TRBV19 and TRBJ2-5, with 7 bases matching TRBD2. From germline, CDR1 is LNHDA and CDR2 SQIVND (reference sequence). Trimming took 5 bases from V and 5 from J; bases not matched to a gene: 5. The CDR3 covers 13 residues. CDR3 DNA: TGTGCCAGTAGTTCACTAGCGCTCGAGACCCAGTACTTC. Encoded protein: CASSSLALETQYF.

In DNA, the CDR3 is TGTGCCAGCAGGACAGGACCAGCTAACTATGGCTACACCTTC. Translation gives CASRTGPANYGYTF. The chain combines TRBV2 with TRBJ1-2, with D maybe TRBD1 (6 bases). V shed 6 bases and J shed 0 bases, with 11 bases lying between them. Germline CDR1 is SNHLY and CDR2 is FYNNEI. This CDR3 region has 14 residues.

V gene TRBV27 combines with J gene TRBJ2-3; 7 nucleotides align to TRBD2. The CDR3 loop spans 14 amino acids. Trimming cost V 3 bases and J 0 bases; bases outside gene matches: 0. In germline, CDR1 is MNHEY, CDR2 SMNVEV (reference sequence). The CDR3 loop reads CASSFSGSTDTQYF. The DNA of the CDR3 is TGTGCCAGCAGTTTTAGCGGGAGCACAGATACGCAGTATTTT.

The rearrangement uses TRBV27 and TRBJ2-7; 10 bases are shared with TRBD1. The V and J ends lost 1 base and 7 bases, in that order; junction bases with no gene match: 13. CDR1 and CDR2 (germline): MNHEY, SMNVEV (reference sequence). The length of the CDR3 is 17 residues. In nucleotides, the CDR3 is TGTGCCAGCAGTTTATTCACCGGGACAGGGGTTTTGCGGGAGCAGTACTTC. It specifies CASSLFTGTGVLREQYF.

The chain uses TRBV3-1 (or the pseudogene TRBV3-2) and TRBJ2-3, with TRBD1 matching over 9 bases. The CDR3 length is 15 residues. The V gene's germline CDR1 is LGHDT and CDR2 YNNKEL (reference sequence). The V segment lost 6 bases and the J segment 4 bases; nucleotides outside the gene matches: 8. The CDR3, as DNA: TGTGCCAGCAGGACACAGGGGGCGAATGCAGATACGCAGTATTTT. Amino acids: CASRTQGANADTQYF.

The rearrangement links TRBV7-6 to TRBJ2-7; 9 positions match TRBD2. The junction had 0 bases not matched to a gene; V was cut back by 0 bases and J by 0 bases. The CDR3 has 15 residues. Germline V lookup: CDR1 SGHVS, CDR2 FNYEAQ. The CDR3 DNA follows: TGTGCCAGCAGCTTAGCTAGCGGGGGCTCCTACGAGCAGTACTTC. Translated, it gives CASSLASGGSYEQYF.

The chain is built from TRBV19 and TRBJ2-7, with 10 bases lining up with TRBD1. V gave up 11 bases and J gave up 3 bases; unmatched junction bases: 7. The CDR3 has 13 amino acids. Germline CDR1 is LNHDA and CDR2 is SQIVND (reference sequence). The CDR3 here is CASQGQGFYEQYF. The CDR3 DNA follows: TGTGCCTCACAGGGACAGGGGTTCTACGAGCAGTACTTC.

CDR3 residues: CASSPRSGGEETQYF. In nucleotides, the CDR3 is TGTGCCAGCAGCCCCCGTAGCGGGGGGGAAGAGACCCAGTACTTC. The gene calls are TRBV3-1 (or the pseudogene TRBV3-2) and TRBJ2-5; 11 bases match TRBD2. The J segment lost 3 bases and the V segment lost 4 bases, leaving 4 bases of the junction unmatched. The CDR3 totals 15 residues. Germline V gives CDR1 LGHDT, CDR2 YNNKEL (reference sequence).

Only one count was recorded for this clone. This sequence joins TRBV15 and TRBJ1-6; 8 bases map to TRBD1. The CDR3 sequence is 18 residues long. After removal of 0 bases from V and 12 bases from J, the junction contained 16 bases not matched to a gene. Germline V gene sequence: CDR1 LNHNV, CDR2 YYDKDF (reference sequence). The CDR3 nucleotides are TGTGCCACCAGCAGAGACCAAACCCTGGGACAGGTCCTTCGACCCCTCCACTTT. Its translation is CATSRDQTLGQVLRPLHF.

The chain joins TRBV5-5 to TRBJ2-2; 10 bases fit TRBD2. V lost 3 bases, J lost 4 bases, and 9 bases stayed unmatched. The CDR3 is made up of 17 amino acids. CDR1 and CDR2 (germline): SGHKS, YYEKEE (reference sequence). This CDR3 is CASSSLPGLASTGELFF. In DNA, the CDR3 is TGTGCCAGCAGCTCCCTCCCGGGACTAGCGAGCACCGGGGAGCTGTTTTTT.

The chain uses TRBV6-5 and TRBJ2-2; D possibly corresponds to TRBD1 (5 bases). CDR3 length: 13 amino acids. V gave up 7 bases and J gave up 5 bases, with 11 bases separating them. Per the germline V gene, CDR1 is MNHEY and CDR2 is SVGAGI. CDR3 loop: CASTAGSTGELFF. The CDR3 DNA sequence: TGTGCCAGCACGGCAGGGTCTACCGGGGAGCTGTTTTTT.

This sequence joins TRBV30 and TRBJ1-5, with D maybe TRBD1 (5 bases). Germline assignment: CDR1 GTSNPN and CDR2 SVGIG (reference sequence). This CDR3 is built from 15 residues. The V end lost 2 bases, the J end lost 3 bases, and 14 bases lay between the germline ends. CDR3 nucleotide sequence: TGTGCCTGGAGTTTGGCAGGGTTAAACAATCAGCCCCAGCATTTT. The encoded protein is CAWSLAGLNNQPQHF.